This passage covers 30 T cell receptor beta chains from one sample sequenced in a study of blood T cell repertoires in COVID-19. Assay used: immunoSEQ multiplex PCR; TCRdb lists only in-frame clones, some missing. The table records approximately 250,000 clones, roughly 88% of them present only once. What was sequenced was PBMCs or T cells enriched from blood (not recorded which). Every receptor here comes from a woman aged 40 to 50 who had been exposed to COVID-19.

J is TRBJ2-1 and V is TRBV13; no definite D call. Germline V gene data show CDR1 as PRHDT and CDR2 as FYEKMQ (reference sequence). The V end was cut by 5 bases, the J end by 0 bases, with 8 bases between. This CDR3 spans 14 amino acids. DNA of the CDR3: TGTGCCAGCAGCATACGGAGCTCCTACAATGAGCAGTTCTTC. Translation gives CASSIRSSYNEQFF. Full variable domain (remainder filled in from reference TRBV13 and TRBJ2-1): AAGVIQSPRHLIKEKRETATLKCYPIPRHDTVYWYQQGPGQDPQFLISFYEKMQSDKGSIPDRFSAQQFSDYHSELNMSSLELGDSALYFCASSIRSSYNEQFFGPGTRLTVL.

This clone appeared a few times. V gene TRBV6-2 or TRBV6-3 combines with J gene TRBJ1-1; perhaps TRBD1 as D (5 bases). Deletions cut 0 bases from V and 0 bases from J, with 14 bases between. The CDR3 sequence is 17 residues long. The germline V gene has CDR1 MNHEY and CDR2 SVGEGT. The chain's CDR3 is CASSYSPQTVVNTEAFF. The DNA for the CDR3 is TGTGCCAGCAGTTACTCGCCTCAGACAGTTGTGAACACTGAAGCTTTCTTT.

The chain combines TRBV5-8 with TRBJ1-2, with a tentative D call TRBD1 (6 bases). CDR1 is SGHTS, CDR2 YDEGEE, per germline. Trimming shortened V by 3 bases and J by 5 bases, and 20 bases separated the two germline ends. CDR3 size: 16 residues. CDR3 bases: TGTGCCAGCAGCTCAAAACGACGGGGGGGCGAGTATGGCTACACCTTC. Its protein is CASSSKRRGGEYGYTF.

V gene TRBV28 combines with J gene TRBJ2-7; D is perhaps TRBD1 (6 bases). CDR1 and CDR2 (germline): MDHEN, SYDVKM. This CDR3 is built from 15 residues. Deletions cut 6 bases from V and 5 bases from J, with 20 bases between. In DNA, the CDR3 is TGTGCCAGCAGCACAAGAGGCCAGGGGCGTAACGAGCAGTACGTC. Its protein product is CASSTRGQGRNEQYV.

This sequence joins TRBV3-1 (or the pseudogene TRBV3-2) and TRBJ1-2; a weak D match, TRBD1 (5 bases). CDR1 LGHDT and CDR2 YNNKEL come from the germline V gene (reference sequence). V was clipped by 3 bases and J by 2 bases, with 13 bases between them. The CDR3 is 15 residues long. The DNA of the CDR3 is TGTGCCAGCAGCCACGGGGGGAGGTCCAACTATGGCTACACCTTC. This sequence encodes CASSHGGRSNYGYTF.

The chain is built from TRBV10-3 and TRBJ2-5; 13 positions match TRBD2. Unmatched junction bases numbered 3, after V lost 5 bases and J lost 6 bases. The germline V gene has CDR1 ENHRY and CDR2 SYGVKD. The CDR3 has 14 amino acids. CDR3 in amino acids: CAISTSGGDQTQYF. The DNA of the CDR3 is TGTGCCATCAGTACTAGCGGGGGGGATCAGACCCAGTACTTC.

The CDR3 nucleotides read TGTGCCAGTAGTACAGATAGCGTCTATGGCTACACCTTC. Protein sequence: CASSTDSVYGYTF. The V call is TRBV19, the J call TRBJ1-2; D is uncertain. This CDR3 comprises 13 residues. The V and J ends lost 4 bases and 4 bases respectively, with 10 bases between them. CDR1 and CDR2 from the germline V gene are LNHDA and SQIVND (reference sequence).

The gene calls are TRBV6-5 and TRBJ1-2; tentatively, D is TRBD1 (6 bases). Germline CDR1 and CDR2: MNHEY and SVGAGI. The CDR3 totals 12 residues. V was cut by 6 bases and J by 2 bases, with 7 bases left in between. The CDR3 protein is CASSDRNYGYTF. The CDR3 coding sequence is TGTGCCAGCAGCGACAGGAACTATGGCTACACCTTC.

J is TRBJ2-5 and V is TRBV5-6, with TRBD2 identical over 7 bases. With 4 bases clipped from V and 1 base from J, the junction kept 7 bases outside the gene matches. The CDR3 runs 15 residues. The germline CDR1 and CDR2 sequences are SGHDT and YYEEEE. CDR3 coding DNA: TGTGCCAGCAGCCGATTCGGACTAGTCCAAGAGACCCAGTACTTC. It encodes CASSRFGLVQETQYF.

The genes are TRBV5-8 and TRBJ1-1, with 7 bases lining up with TRBD1. The CDR3 is 14 amino acids. Losses at the gene ends were 0 bases for V and 5 bases for J; bases not matched to a gene: 4. Germline V gene data show CDR1 as SGHTS and CDR2 as YDEGEE. The CDR3 reads CASSLGRGRTEAFF. In DNA form, the CDR3 reads TGTGCCAGCAGCTTGGGCAGGGGGAGAACTGAAGCTTTCTTT.

CDR3: CAWSAGGAETQYF. CDR3 coding DNA: TGTGCCTGGAGTGCAGGGGGCGCGGAGACCCAGTACTTC. The chain links TRBV30 to TRBJ2-5, with TRBD1 matching 8 bases. The CDR3 has 13 amino acids. Germline V gene sequence: CDR1 GTSNPN, CDR2 SVGIG (reference sequence). J lost 5 bases, V lost 1 base, and 3 bases had no gene match. The whole variable domain, remainder taken from reference TRBV30 and TRBJ2-5, is SQTIHQWPATLVQPVGSPLSLECTVEGTSNPNLYWYRQAAGRGLQLLFYSVGIGQISSEVPQNLSASRPQDRQFILSSKKLLLSDSGFYLCAWSAGGAETQYFGPGTRLLVL.

This clone was seen a few times. This chain uses TRBV7-7 with TRBJ2-7; 8 bases fit TRBD1. Germline V gene lookup returns CDR1 SSHAT and CDR2 FNYEAQ (reference sequence). The CDR3 totals 16 residues. The chain's CDR3 is CASSLVTGTGAYEQYV. In DNA form, the CDR3 reads TGTGCTAGCAGCTTAGTCACCGGGACAGGAGCTTACGAGCAGTACGTC.

This clone occurred a few times. V is TRBV7-3 and J is TRBJ1-6; D remains unclear. V lost 1 base, J lost 4 bases, and 8 bases lay in between. The CDR3 runs 15 residues. Germline-derived CDR1 and CDR2 are SGHTA and FQGTGA. CDR3 nucleotide sequence: TGTGCCAGCAGCTTAAGGTCTCAGTATAATTCACCCCTCCACTTT. Translation gives CASSLRSQYNSPLHF.

A note on this clone: At one boundary the junction diverges from the germline segment, which might be a read error. The chain recombines TRBV28 with TRBJ1-2, with TRBD1 matching over 9 bases. The length of the CDR3 is 12 residues. Germline V gene sequence: CDR1 MDHEN, CDR2 SYDVKM. The CDR3 region is CASGRGQGEEYF. The CDR3 nucleotides read TGTGCCAGCGGAAGGGGACAGGGTGAAGAATACTTC.

The chain recombines TRBV7-6 with TRBJ1-1; D is ambiguous. The CDR3 loop spans 11 amino acids. Germline CDR1 SGHVS, CDR2 FNYEAQ. V dropped 7 bases and J dropped 8 bases, with 11 bases sitting between them. CDR3 sequence reads: CASNNRGEAFF. CDR3 nucleotide sequence: TGTGCCAGCAATAATCGAGGGGAAGCTTTCTTT. Using reference TRBV7-6 and TRBJ1-1 for the parts outside the CDR3, the full variable domain is GAGVSQSPRYKVTKRGQDVALRCDPISGHVSLYWYRQALGQGPEFLTYFNYEAQQDKSGLPNDRFSAERPEGSISTLTIQRTEQRDSAMYRCASNNRGEAFFGQGTRLTVV.

This clone was detected a few times. At one boundary the junction diverges from the germline segment, which might be a read error. The gene calls are TRBV18 and TRBJ1-1; no clear D. Germline CDR1 is KGHSH and CDR2 is LQKENI. The CDR3 contains 15 residues. CDR3 protein: CASSPLVGVYTEAFF. As DNA, the CDR3 is TGTGCCAGCTCGCCACTGGTAGGAGTTTATACTGAAGCTTTCTTT.

CDR3: CASSQDYLQPQHF. The CDR3 DNA sequence: TGCGCCAGCAGCCAAGACTATCTTCAGCCCCAGCATTTT. The V call is TRBV4-1, the J call TRBJ1-5; D remains unclear. Deletions cut 0 bases from V and 6 bases from J, with 6 bases between. The CDR3 is made up of 13 amino acids. Germline CDR1 is MGHRA and CDR2 is YSYEKL.

This rearrangement joins TRBV7-3 to TRBJ1-1, with D possibly TRBD1 on 5 matching bases. This CDR3 comprises 15 residues. The V end was cut by 5 bases, the J end by 2 bases, with 15 bases between. Germline V CDR1 and CDR2: SGHTA, FQGTGA. The CDR3: CASSPYGHLNTEAFF. The CDR3, as DNA: TGTGCCAGCAGCCCTTACGGACACTTAAACACTGAAGCTTTCTTT. Full variable domain (rest looked up from reference TRBV7-3 and TRBJ1-1): GAGVSQTPSNKVTEKGKYVELRCDPISGHTALYWYRQSLGQGPEFLIYFQGTGAADDSGLPNDRFFAVRPEGSVSTLKIQRTERGDSAVYLCASSPYGHLNTEAFFGQGTRLTVV.

The J gene is TRBJ2-1, the V gene TRBV24-1; 7 bases align to TRBD1. Germline CDR1 is KGHDR and CDR2 is SFDVKD. The CDR3 loop spans 15 amino acids. Losses at the gene ends were 4 bases for V and 8 bases for J; bases not matched to a gene: 10. CDR3 sequence: CATSDLGQLPHEQFF. CDR3 nucleotides: TGTGCCACCAGTGACCTGGGACAGTTACCTCATGAGCAGTTCTTC.

This chain joins TRBV12-3 or TRBV12-4 and TRBJ2-1; 7 positions match TRBD2. Losses at the gene ends were 7 bases for V and 12 bases for J; bases not matched to a gene: 6. This CDR3 is 11 amino acids long. CDR3 sequence (DNA): TGTGCCAGCACCCCAGGGAGGGGGCAGTTCTTC. Protein sequence: CASTPGRGQFF.

The V gene is TRBV6-6, the J gene TRBJ1-2, with D uncertain. Per the germline V gene, CDR1 is MNHNY and CDR2 is SVGAGI (reference sequence). The CDR3 loop spans 15 amino acids. Trimming stripped 6 bases from V and 0 bases from J, with 14 bases between. CDR3 DNA sequence: TGTGCCAGCAGGGGAGCCGATGGATCTAACTATGGCTACACCTTC. This gives the protein CASRGADGSNYGYTF.

This chain connects TRBV28 to TRBJ1-1, with D unclear. Trimming removed 6 bases at V and 4 bases at J, with 15 bases between. CDR3 size: 14 residues. Germline lookup yields CDR1 MDHEN and CDR2 SYDVKM. The CDR3 DNA is TGTGCCAGCAGCCCCCCCCACGCGTCCACTGAAGCTTTCTTT. Translated, it gives CASSPPHASTEAFF.

J is TRBJ2-3 and V is TRBV7-3; D is ambiguous. Trimming pared 5 bases from V and 0 bases from J, leaving 21 bases between. CDR1 and CDR2 (germline): SGHTA, FQGTGA. This CDR3 is built from 18 residues. CDR3 in DNA: TGTGCCAGCAGCCGGAGTGGCTGGTCCGGTCTAAGCACAGATACGCAGTATTTT. Its translation is CASSRSGWSGLSTDTQYF.

The V and J genes are TRBV29-1 and TRBJ1-2; TRBD1 aligns across 9 bases. Trimming cost V 6 bases and J 7 bases; bases outside gene matches: 6. The germline gives CDR1 SQVTM, CDR2 ANQGSEA. There are 12 residues in the CDR3. CDR3 sequence: CSVIRDRVGYTF. Here the CDR3 DNA reads TGCAGCGTGATCCGGGACAGGGTTGGCTACACCTTC.

The chain has TRBV2 and TRBJ2-3, with 7 positions matching TRBD1. CDR3 length equals 15 residues. CDR1 is SNHLY and CDR2 is FYNNEI in the germline V gene. Trimming at V came to 2 bases and at J to 0 bases, leaving 2 bases not matched to a gene. CDR3 coding DNA: TGTGCCAGCAGTGAATGGACAGGTAGCACAGATACGCAGTATTTT. This encodes CASSEWTGSTDTQYF.

About this clone: Lacking the conserved final phenylalanine or tryptophan, this CDR3 likely reflects a read error. Because the CDR3's place on the DNA is in doubt, the DNA is left out and the CDR3 is given as listed by TCRdb. This chain connects TRBV29-1 to TRBJ1-2. Germline V gene sequence: CDR1 SQVTM, CDR2 ANQGSEA. The CDR3 length is 9 residues, termini included. The CDR3: CSVEGFGFE.

V gene TRBV4-1 combines with J gene TRBJ2-3; no firm D call. Deletions cut 0 bases from V and 0 bases from J, with 4 bases between. CDR3 length equals 14 residues. Germline V gene data show CDR1 as MGHRA and CDR2 as YSYEKL. DNA of the CDR3: TGCGCCAGCAGCCAAGAGGGCAGCACAGATACGCAGTATTTT. Its protein is CASSQEGSTDTQYF.

This sequence joins TRBV15 and TRBJ2-1; 8 bases are a match to TRBD2. After removal of 2 bases from V and 6 bases from J, the junction contained 9 bases not matched to a gene. The V gene's germline CDR1 is LNHNV and CDR2 YYDKDF (reference sequence). CDR3 size: 16 residues. The CDR3: CATSRPLAEKGNEQFF. CDR3 in DNA: TGTGCCACCAGCAGACCACTAGCGGAGAAGGGCAATGAGCAGTTCTTC.

As to this clone: Other nucleotide sequences in the sample specify the same CDR3. The chain recombines TRBV11-2 with TRBJ1-4, with TRBD1 matching 9 bases. The CDR3 has 14 residues. J was trimmed by 7 bases and V by 5 bases; bases with no gene match: 5. Germline assignment: CDR1 SGHAT and CDR2 FQNNGV. Here the CDR3 DNA reads TGTGCCAGCAGCCAGGACAGGGGTCGTGAAAAACTGTTTTTT. Translation: CASSQDRGREKLFF.

The gene calls are TRBV7-9 and TRBJ2-1, with 8 bases that match TRBD2. The junction had 14 bases not matched to a gene; V was cut back by 6 bases and J by 7 bases. Germline CDR1 SEHNR, CDR2 FQNEAQ (reference sequence). There are 16 residues in the CDR3. CDR3: CASRGFSGSIWNEQFF. The CDR3 coding sequence is TGTGCCAGCAGGGGGTTCAGCGGGAGTATATGGAATGAGCAGTTCTTC.